A selection of T cell receptor beta chains follows, all from one sample in a study of Tregs in tolerant kidney transplant recipients. Sequenced by immunoSEQ multiplex PCR; TCRdb stores in-frame clones only, minus some. This table has 75,000 to 100,000 clones, 93% appearing once. This material consisted of CD4+ T cells from blood (PBMCs), taken 12 months after the transplant. The receptors shown here come from a human patient who received a combined kidney and bone marrow transplant. The graft donor may have given rise to some T cells. Both conserved end residues are part of each CDR3. Fields, in order: V gene, J gene, clone size, D gene, CDR3 DNA, CDR3 protein. A D gene is named only where the DNA matches it firmly. The listing skips clone size in some rows; elsewhere it reads once, few, many or a size class.

v_call: TRBV10-3; j_call: TRBJ1-5; clone_size: .; d_call: TRBD1; cdr3_nt: TGTGCCATCAGTGAGGGTCCAGGGGGCCGGCGGAGCAATCAGCCCCAGCATTTT; cdr3_aa: CAISEGPGGRRSNQPQHF
v_call: TRBV7-2; j_call: TRBJ2-7; clone_size: .; d_call: TRBD2; cdr3_nt: TGTGCCAGCAGCGCCCGACTAGCGGGAGGGAACTACGAGCAGTACTTC; cdr3_aa: CASSARLAGGNYEQYF
v_call: TRBV6-6; j_call: TRBJ2-3; clone_size: .; d_call: .; cdr3_nt: TGTGCCAGCAGTTACTCCCGGACAGTGACAGATACGCAGTATTTT; cdr3_aa: CASSYSRTVTDTQYF
v_call: TRBV10-3; j_call: TRBJ2-2; clone_size: .; d_call: .; cdr3_nt: TGTGCCATCAGGCAGAAACCGAACACCGGGGAGCTGTTTTTT; cdr3_aa: CAIRQKPNTGELFF
v_call: TRBV19; j_call: TRBJ2-1; clone_size: .; d_call: TRBD2; cdr3_nt: TGTGCCAGTAGCCCCCGGGCGGGGGGCCTCTCCTACAATGAGCAGTTCTTC; cdr3_aa: CASSPRAGGLSYNEQFF
v_call: TRBV2; j_call: TRBJ1-4; clone_size: few; d_call: .; cdr3_nt: TGTGCCAGCACCGGGTGGATGGGGGGTGAAAAACTGTTTTTT; cdr3_aa: CASTGWMGGEKLFF
v_call: TRBV11-2; j_call: TRBJ2-5; clone_size: .; d_call: .; cdr3_nt: TGTGCCAGCAGCCCCAGGGGCCGGGGGACCCAGTACTTC; cdr3_aa: CASSPRGRGTQYF
v_call: TRBV15; j_call: TRBJ1-1; clone_size: once; d_call: .; cdr3_nt: TGTGCCACCAAACCAGCAGGGCAAGCTTTCTTT; cdr3_aa: CATKPAGQAFF
v_call: TRBV19; j_call: TRBJ2-4; clone_size: .; d_call: .; cdr3_nt: TGTGCCAGTAGTATTTGGGGGCAGACCAAAAACATTCAGTACTTC; cdr3_aa: CASSIWGQTKNIQYF
v_call: TRBV6-1; j_call: TRBJ2-7; clone_size: .; d_call: .; cdr3_nt: TGTGCCAGCAGTGAAGTGGGGCAGAAGACGGGCGAGCAGTACTTC; cdr3_aa: CASSEVGQKTGEQYF
v_call: TRBV5-4; j_call: TRBJ2-5; clone_size: .; d_call: .; cdr3_nt: TGTGCCAGCAGCTTGGTCGGGGTACAACAAGAGACCCAGTACTTC; cdr3_aa: CASSLVGVQQETQYF
v_call: TRBV15; j_call: TRBJ2-5; clone_size: .; d_call: TRBD2; cdr3_nt: TGTGCCACCAGCAGAGCACTAGCGGGTTTCCAAGAGACCCAGTACTTC; cdr3_aa: CATSRALAGFQETQYF
v_call: TRBV7-2; j_call: TRBJ2-3; clone_size: .; d_call: TRBD1; cdr3_nt: TGTGCCAGCAGCTCAGACAGGGGAGCAGATACGCAGTATTTT; cdr3_aa: CASSSDRGADTQYF
v_call: TRBV11-3; j_call: TRBJ2-1; clone_size: .; d_call: TRBD1; cdr3_nt: TGTGCCAGCAGCTTACCGACAGGGATTGAGCAGTTCTTC; cdr3_aa: CASSLPTGIEQFF
v_call: TRBV7-2; j_call: TRBJ2-1; clone_size: .; d_call: .; cdr3_nt: TGTGCCAGCAGCCCACAGGGTATTGAGCAGTTCTTC; cdr3_aa: CASSPQGIEQFF
v_call: TRBV10-3; j_call: TRBJ2-1; clone_size: .; d_call: TRBD2; cdr3_nt: TGTGCCATCAGTTCTCTGAGCGGGGGGATCGACAATGAGCAGTTCTTC; cdr3_aa: CAISSLSGGIDNEQFF
v_call: TRBV28; j_call: TRBJ2-6; clone_size: .; d_call: .; cdr3_nt: TGTGCCAGCAGTTTGTCTCTTAACTCTGGGGCCAACGTCCTGACTTTC; cdr3_aa: CASSLSLNSGANVLTF
v_call: TRBV18; j_call: TRBJ2-1; clone_size: .; d_call: TRBD2; cdr3_nt: TGTGCCAGCTCGCCTGGACTAGTGAGTCTAAATGAGCAGTTCTTC; cdr3_aa: CASSPGLVSLNEQFF
v_call: TRBV6-5; j_call: TRBJ1-1; clone_size: .; d_call: .; cdr3_nt: TGTGCCAGCAGTTCCGGGGTCTCTGAAGCTTTCTTT; cdr3_aa: CASSSGVSEAFF
v_call: TRBV20-1; j_call: TRBJ2-7; clone_size: few; d_call: .; cdr3_nt: TGCAGTGCAACTGCTCTGCGCGAGCAGTACTTC; cdr3_aa: CSATALREQYF
v_call: TRBV30; j_call: TRBJ2-1; clone_size: .; d_call: TRBD2; cdr3_nt: TGTGCCTGGAGACCCCTAGCGGGAGTCAACGATGAGCAGTTCTTC; cdr3_aa: CAWRPLAGVNDEQFF
v_call: TRBV6-4; j_call: TRBJ2-3; clone_size: .; d_call: TRBD2; cdr3_nt: TGTGCCAGCAGTGACTCGAGACTAGCGGGAATTGGAACGCAGTATTTT; cdr3_aa: CASSDSRLAGIGTQYF
v_call: TRBV7-6; j_call: TRBJ2-7; clone_size: .; d_call: TRBD1; cdr3_nt: TGTGCCAGCAGCCGGGACAGGACCTACGAGCAGTACTTC; cdr3_aa: CASSRDRTYEQYF
v_call: TRBV7-2; j_call: TRBJ1-2; clone_size: .; d_call: .; cdr3_nt: TGTGCCAGCAGCCCGAGAGGACAGAACTATGGCTACACCTTC; cdr3_aa: CASSPRGQNYGYTF
v_call: TRBV11-1; j_call: TRBJ2-3; clone_size: .; d_call: .; cdr3_nt: TGTGCCAGCAGCTTAGAGGGCCGGGACTTCCAAGTTGTGTATTTT; cdr3_aa: CASSLEGRDFQVVYF
v_call: TRBV7-8; j_call: TRBJ2-2; clone_size: .; d_call: .; cdr3_nt: TGTGCCAGCAGCTTATATGCGGGATCGAGCACCGGGGAGCTGTTTTTT; cdr3_aa: CASSLYAGSSTGELFF
v_call: TRBV2; j_call: TRBJ1-4; clone_size: .; d_call: TRBD1; cdr3_nt: TGTGCCATCTTCGGGATAGACAGGGGTGAGGAAAAACTGTTTTTT; cdr3_aa: CAIFGIDRGEEKLFF
v_call: TRBV7-2; j_call: TRBJ2-6; clone_size: .; d_call: TRBD1; cdr3_nt: TGTGCCAGCAACCGGGACAGGGGTGCGACTGGGGCCAACGTCCTGACTTTC; cdr3_aa: CASNRDRGATGANVLTF
v_call: TRBV5-6; j_call: TRBJ2-5; clone_size: few; d_call: .; cdr3_nt: TGTGCCAGCAGCCCGGATTGGCGGGGCCAAGAGACCCAGTACTTC; cdr3_aa: CASSPDWRGQETQYF
v_call: TRBV10-3; j_call: TRBJ2-1; clone_size: .; d_call: TRBD1; cdr3_nt: TGTGCCATCAGTCAAAATTTACCGGGACAGGGAACCTACAATGAGCAGTTCTTC; cdr3_aa: CAISQNLPGQGTYNEQFF
v_call: TRBV5-4; j_call: TRBJ2-7; clone_size: .; d_call: TRBD1; cdr3_nt: TGTGCCAGCAGCCTTCGACAGGGGACCTCCTACGAGCAGTACTTC; cdr3_aa: CASSLRQGTSYEQYF
v_call: TRBV7-9; j_call: TRBJ2-7; clone_size: .; d_call: .; cdr3_nt: TGTGCCAGCAGCTTAGAGTGGACAGCCTACGAGCAGTACTTC; cdr3_aa: CASSLEWTAYEQYF
v_call: TRBV7-2; j_call: TRBJ1-2; clone_size: .; d_call: .; cdr3_nt: TGTGCCAGCAGACCAACAGGGTCTGGTGGCTACACCTTC; cdr3_aa: CASRPTGSGGYTF
v_call: TRBV21-1; j_call: TRBJ2-2; clone_size: .; d_call: .; cdr3_nt: TGTGCCAGCAGCAAAGCGCCCGAAAACCGGGACTCAGGGCTGAACACCGGGGAGCTGTTTTTT; cdr3_aa: CASSKAPENRDSGLNTGELFF
v_call: TRBV7-6; j_call: TRBJ2-7; clone_size: once; d_call: .; cdr3_nt: TGTGCCAGCAGCTTCATATCGGTCGGCGAGCAGTACTTC; cdr3_aa: CASSFISVGEQYF
v_call: TRBV4-3; j_call: TRBJ2-3; clone_size: .; d_call: .; cdr3_nt: TGCGCCAGCAGCCAAGACATTTTCACAGGTACCCACCGCACAGATACGCAGTATTTT; cdr3_aa: CASSQDIFTGTHRTDTQYF
v_call: TRBV4-1; j_call: TRBJ1-1; clone_size: .; d_call: TRBD1; cdr3_nt: TGCGCCAGCAGCCAACTAGGGGGCGCAGTAACTGAAGCTTTCTTT; cdr3_aa: CASSQLGGAVTEAFF
v_call: TRBV10-3; j_call: TRBJ2-5; clone_size: .; d_call: TRBD2; cdr3_nt: TGTGCCATCAGTGCCCTAGCGGGGGGAATCCAAGAGACCCAGTACTTC; cdr3_aa: CAISALAGGIQETQYF
v_call: TRBV15; j_call: TRBJ2-1; clone_size: .; d_call: .; cdr3_nt: TGTGCCACCAGCAGAGATAACGCGGGGCCCCGGATATATGAGCAGTTCTTC; cdr3_aa: CATSRDNAGPRIYEQFF
v_call: TRBV10-3; j_call: TRBJ2-7; clone_size: .; d_call: TRBD2; cdr3_nt: TGTGCCATCAGTGAGGTGACTAGCGGGCGGGACGAGCAGTACTTC; cdr3_aa: CAISEVTSGRDEQYF
v_call: TRBV5-4; j_call: TRBJ2-7; clone_size: .; d_call: TRBD1; cdr3_nt: TGTGCCAGCAGCTTGAAGGTGCGGACAGGGGGATACGAGCAGTACTTC; cdr3_aa: CASSLKVRTGGYEQYF
v_call: TRBV7-3; j_call: TRBJ1-2; clone_size: .; d_call: TRBD1; cdr3_nt: TGTGCCAGCAGCTTAACCTCAGGGGGCGCCGGCTATGGCTACACCTTC; cdr3_aa: CASSLTSGGAGYGYTF
v_call: TRBV5-1; j_call: TRBJ2-3; clone_size: .; d_call: .; cdr3_nt: TGCGCCAGCAGCTCGGACACCAGCACAGATACGCAGTATTTT; cdr3_aa: CASSSDTSTDTQYF
v_call: TRBV5-1; j_call: TRBJ2-2; clone_size: .; d_call: TRBD2; cdr3_nt: TGCGCCAGCAGCCCGACTAGCGAAACCGGGGAGCTGTTTTTT; cdr3_aa: CASSPTSETGELFF
v_call: TRBV19; j_call: TRBJ2-5; clone_size: .; d_call: .; cdr3_nt: TGTGCCAGTAGTAACAGGGTTGATGGGACCCAGTACTTC; cdr3_aa: CASSNRVDGTQYF
v_call: TRBV7-9; j_call: TRBJ2-1; clone_size: .; d_call: .; cdr3_nt: TGTGCCAGCAGCCCCGGTGGCTCCTACAATGAGCAGTTCTTC; cdr3_aa: CASSPGGSYNEQFF
v_call: TRBV7-8; j_call: TRBJ2-2; clone_size: .; d_call: .; cdr3_nt: TGTGCCAGCAGCTTAGTAACAGGGATCGGGGAGCTGTTTTTT; cdr3_aa: CASSLVTGIGELFF
v_call: TRBV19; j_call: TRBJ1-1; clone_size: .; d_call: TRBD1; cdr3_nt: TGTGCCAGTAGGAAGGACAGGGGCAGGACTGAAGCTTTCTTT; cdr3_aa: CASRKDRGRTEAFF
v_call: TRBV7-8; j_call: TRBJ2-3; clone_size: .; d_call: TRBD2; cdr3_nt: TGTGCCAGCAGCTTAGGTCGCCGTGGACTAGCGGGGCCAGATACGCAGTATTTT; cdr3_aa: CASSLGRRGLAGPDTQYF
v_call: TRBV6-1; j_call: TRBJ1-4; clone_size: .; d_call: .; cdr3_nt: TGTGCCAGCAGTGCGCCCAGGGGATCTAATGAAAAACTGTTTTTT; cdr3_aa: CASSAPRGSNEKLFF
v_call: TRBV7-3; j_call: TRBJ1-1; clone_size: .; d_call: .; cdr3_nt: TGTGCCAGCAGCTCCCTAGGGGTGATGACTGAAGCTTTCTTT; cdr3_aa: CASSSLGVMTEAFF
v_call: TRBV10-3; j_call: TRBJ1-5; clone_size: few; d_call: TRBD1; cdr3_nt: TGTGCCATCAGTGCAACAGGGGGCAATCAGCCCCAGCATTTT; cdr3_aa: CAISATGGNQPQHF
v_call: TRBV11-3; j_call: TRBJ2-7; clone_size: .; d_call: .; cdr3_nt: TGTGCCAGCAGCGAAGGACAGCTAGTCTACGAGCAGTACTTC; cdr3_aa: CASSEGQLVYEQYF
v_call: TRBV4-1; j_call: TRBJ1-5; clone_size: .; d_call: .; cdr3_nt: TGCGCCAGCAGCCAAGTAGGAGGAACTCAGCCCCAGCATTTT; cdr3_aa: CASSQVGGTQPQHF
v_call: TRBV5-1; j_call: TRBJ2-3; clone_size: .; d_call: TRBD2; cdr3_nt: TGCGCCAGCAGTTTGGCCGTAGGACTAGGGGTCACAGATACGCAGTATTTT; cdr3_aa: CASSLAVGLGVTDTQYF
v_call: TRBV28; j_call: TRBJ2-7; clone_size: .; d_call: .; cdr3_nt: TGTGCCAGCAAGGGGCAGGTGGGGATTTACGAGCAGTACTTC; cdr3_aa: CASKGQVGIYEQYF